This paragraph covers one T cell receptor (beta chain) sequence. The data were taken from a study of T cell responses to AZD1222 COVID-19 vaccine. Generated by immunoSEQ multiplex PCR, the TCRdb table keeps only in-frame clones and is missing some. The repertoire consists of some 130,000 clones, with almost 85% occurring once and the leading ten covering 7.9%. CDR1 is SQVTM, CDR2 ANQGSEA, per germline. The CDR3 contains 13 residues. V dropped 2 bases and J dropped 2 bases, with 9 bases sitting between them. This TCR derives from an adult who received the MenACWY meningococcal vaccine as a control. This chain uses TRBV29-1 with TRBJ1-1; TRBD1 might be the D (5 bases). The specimen comprised peripheral blood, sampled 28 days after the second dose of the MenACWY control vaccine. CDR3 DNA sequence: TGCAGCGTTGAACACGGGGCCAACACTGAAGCTTTCTTT. Translated: CSVEHGANTEAFF.